This T cell receptor (beta chain) is from a study of identical twins. Study-level results: The presence of invariant MAIT and iNKT cells could partly confound analyses of zero-insertion sequences. Out-of-frame alpha sequences common to twins were enriched for low generation probability.

Unique molecular identifiers were present on the cDNA, and a universal primer site came from template switching. TCRdb analysed the 5' RACE reads with MiXCR anew, one entry per CDR3 protein. The sample has approximately 620,000 distinct CDR3 sequences; approximately 9% are singletons. This clonotype was detected only a few times. What it binds is unknown. With V trimmed by 4 bases and J by 3 bases, 4 bases remained unmatched. The CDR3 is 14 residues long. Germline V lookup: CDR1 MNHNS, CDR2 SASEGT. These data are also associated with another study on yellow fever vaccine responses in identical twins.

This TCR was sampled from a young woman in good health. Sequenced input: PBMCs. The V gene is TRBV6-1, the J gene TRBJ2-7, with 9 bases fitting TRBD2. The CDR3 here is CASSVSGGIYEQYF. In DNA, the CDR3 is TGTGCCAGCAGTGTTAGCGGGGGTATCTACGAGCAGTACTTC.